The TCR beta chain described here comes from a study of beta chain features in type 1 diabetes. Findings and limits, study-wide: For patients, the naive, central memory and Treg TCRB repertoires appeared more alike than for healthy donors. Type 1 diabetes patients had TCRB CDR3s that were shorter (moderately but significantly so) in all four CD4+ subsets.

CD4+ cells of the naive, central memory, regulatory and stem cell-like memory types were sorted via CD45RO/CCR7/CD25/CD127/CD95/CD27. As every portion of the isolated RNA was reverse transcribed, the sequencing read expressed TCRB transcripts. Assay used: immunoSEQ multiplex PCR; TCRdb lists only in-frame clones, some missing. The table lists about 640,000 clones, around 12% of them singletons. Germline CDR1 MNHEY, CDR2 SMNVEV (reference sequence). V lost 2 bases, J lost 2 bases, and 8 bases lay in between. CDR3 length: 14 residues. This clone has just a few counts. Its cognate antigen is unknown. Sequencing was done on a sample of naive CD4+ T cells from blood. The rearrangement joins TRBV27 to TRBJ2-3; D possibly corresponds to TRBD1 (6 bases). The sequence came from a man aged 30 to 45 with type 1 diabetes. The CDR3 DNA is TGTGCCAGCAGTTTAGGGGGCCACACAGATACGCAGTATTTT. This sequence encodes CASSLGGHTDTQYF.